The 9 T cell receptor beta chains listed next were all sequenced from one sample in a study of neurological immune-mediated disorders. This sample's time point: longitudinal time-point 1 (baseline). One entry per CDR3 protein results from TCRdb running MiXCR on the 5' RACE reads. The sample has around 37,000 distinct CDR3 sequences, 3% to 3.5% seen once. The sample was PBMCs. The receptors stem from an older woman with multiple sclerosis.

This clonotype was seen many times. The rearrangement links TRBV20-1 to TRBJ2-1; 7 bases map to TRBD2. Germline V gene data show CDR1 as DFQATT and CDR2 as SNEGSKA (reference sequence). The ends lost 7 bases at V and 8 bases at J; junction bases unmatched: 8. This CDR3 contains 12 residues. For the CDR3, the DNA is TGCAGTGGGGGGAGGGGAGGGGATGAGCAGTTCTTC. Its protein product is CSGGRGGDEQFF.

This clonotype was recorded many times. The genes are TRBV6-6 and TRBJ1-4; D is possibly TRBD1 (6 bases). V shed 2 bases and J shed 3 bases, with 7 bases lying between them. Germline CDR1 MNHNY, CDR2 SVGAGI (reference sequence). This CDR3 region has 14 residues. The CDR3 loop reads CASSYGGPNEKLFF. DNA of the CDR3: TGTGCCAGCAGTTACGGGGGGCCTAATGAAAAACTGTTTTTT.

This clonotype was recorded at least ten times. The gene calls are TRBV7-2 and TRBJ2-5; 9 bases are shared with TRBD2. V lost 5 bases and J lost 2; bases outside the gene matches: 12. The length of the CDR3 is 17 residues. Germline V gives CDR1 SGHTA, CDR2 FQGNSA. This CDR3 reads CASSPPKFLAGQETQYF. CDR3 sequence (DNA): TGTGCCAGCAGCCCCCCGAAGTTCCTAGCGGGGCAAGAGACCCAGTACTTC.

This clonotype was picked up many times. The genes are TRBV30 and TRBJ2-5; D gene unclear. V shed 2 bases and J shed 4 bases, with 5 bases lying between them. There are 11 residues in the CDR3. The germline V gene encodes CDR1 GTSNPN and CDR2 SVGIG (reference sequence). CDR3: CAWSPLETQYF. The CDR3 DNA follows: TGTGCCTGGAGTCCCCTAGAGACCCAGTACTTC.

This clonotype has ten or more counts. The CDR3 is CASSWGGVGTEAFF. DNA of the CDR3: TGTGCCAGCAGCTGGGGGGGCGTTGGCACTGAAGCTTTCTTT. V is TRBV5-5 and J is TRBJ1-1, with D perhaps matching TRBD1 (6 bases). Germline CDR1 and CDR2: SGHKS and YYEKEE (reference sequence). This CDR3 has 14 amino acids. Trimming stripped 3 bases from V and 4 bases from J, with 13 bases between.

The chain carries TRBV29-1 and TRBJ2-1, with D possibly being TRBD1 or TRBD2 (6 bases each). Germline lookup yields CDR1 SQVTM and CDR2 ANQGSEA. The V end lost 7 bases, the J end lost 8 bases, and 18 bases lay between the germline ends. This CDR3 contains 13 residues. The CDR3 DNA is TGCAGCGCATACAGGGTCCCGGGGGATGAGCAGTTCTTC. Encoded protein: CSAYRVPGDEQFF.

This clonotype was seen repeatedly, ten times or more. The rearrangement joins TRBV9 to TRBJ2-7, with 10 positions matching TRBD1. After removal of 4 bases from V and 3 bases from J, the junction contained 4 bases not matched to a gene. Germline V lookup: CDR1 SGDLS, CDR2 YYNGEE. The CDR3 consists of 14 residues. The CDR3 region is CASSPGDRGYEQYF. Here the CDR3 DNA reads TGTGCCAGCAGCCCCGGGGACAGGGGCTACGAGCAGTACTTC.

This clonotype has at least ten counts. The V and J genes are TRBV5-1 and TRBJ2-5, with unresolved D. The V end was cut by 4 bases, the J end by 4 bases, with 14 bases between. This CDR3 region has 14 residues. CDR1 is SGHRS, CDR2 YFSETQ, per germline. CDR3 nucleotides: TGCGCCAGCAGCCCGGTAGCCAGCCGAGAGACCCAGTACTTC. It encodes CASSPVASRETQYF. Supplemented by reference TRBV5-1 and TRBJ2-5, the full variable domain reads KAGVTQTPRYLIKTRGQQVTLSCSPISGHRSVSWYQQTPGQGLQFLFEYFSETQRNKGNFPGRFSGRQFSNSRSEMNVSTLELGDSALYLCASSPVASRETQYFGPGTRLLVL.

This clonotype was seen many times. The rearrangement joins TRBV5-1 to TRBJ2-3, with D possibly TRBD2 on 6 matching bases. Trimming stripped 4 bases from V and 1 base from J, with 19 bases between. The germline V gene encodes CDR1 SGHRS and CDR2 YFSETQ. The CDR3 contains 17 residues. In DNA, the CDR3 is TGCGCCAGCAGCCCCGGGACTGCCTCGGCGGGCACAGATACGCAGTATTTT. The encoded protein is CASSPGTASAGTDTQYF.